A single T cell receptor beta chain is shown here with its context. These data belong to a study of blood T cell repertoires in COVID-19. Across the study: PBMCs, B-cell-depleted T cells, or T cells provided the cDNA or gDNA that made up the material.

The repertoire was sequenced with immunoSEQ multiplex PCR; TCRdb's copy has only in-frame clones and lacks some. This sample has around 200,000 clones, with 90% found just once. Germline V lookup: CDR1 SGHTA, CDR2 FQGNSA. The V and J ends lost 2 bases and 4 bases respectively, with 11 bases between them. CDR3 length: 14 amino acids. This clonotype originated in a young man who had recovered from COVID-19. The sequenced sample was PBMCs or T cells enriched from blood (not recorded which). The chain employs TRBV7-2 and TRBJ1-2, with D possibly TRBD1 on 5 matching bases. The CDR3 loop is CASSLPDRIYGYTF. CDR3 coding DNA: TGTGCCAGCAGCTTACCCGACAGAATCTATGGCTACACCTTC.